The subject of this entry is one T cell receptor beta chain. Its specificity is not known. A sample-barcoded 5' primer and a J-beta primer mix were used in a second PCR of roughly 7 to 11 cycles. Through a template-switch adaptor with 12 random nucleotides, each cDNA molecule received a tag. CDR3-containing paired-end reads numbered at least 2.5 million in each sample. TCRdb redid the calling of the 5' RACE reads with MiXCR, one entry per CDR3 protein. Of 2 million or so distinct CDR3 sequences in the sample, around 50% were seen once. The data stem from a study of blood T cells in healthy people across ages. Study at large: Through template switching, about one barcoded beta molecule was captured per two T cells, as measured in model experiments. Broader study findings: Compared with aged donors, long-lived donors showed fewer expanded clones, suggesting selection.

The germline V gene has CDR1 LGHNA and CDR2 YSLEER. The germline V and J ends were trimmed by 0 bases and 6 bases, with 15 bases remaining between them. This CDR3 has 16 amino acids. The sample taken for sequencing was blood. The source of this sequence is a woman between 35 and 50 years old in good health. This chain links TRBV4-3 with TRBJ2-1, with D perhaps matching TRBD1 (5 bases). The CDR3: CASSQDRAGLGNEQFF. The CDR3 DNA is TGCGCCAGCAGCCAAGATCGGGCAGGGCTGGGCAATGAGCAGTTCTTC.